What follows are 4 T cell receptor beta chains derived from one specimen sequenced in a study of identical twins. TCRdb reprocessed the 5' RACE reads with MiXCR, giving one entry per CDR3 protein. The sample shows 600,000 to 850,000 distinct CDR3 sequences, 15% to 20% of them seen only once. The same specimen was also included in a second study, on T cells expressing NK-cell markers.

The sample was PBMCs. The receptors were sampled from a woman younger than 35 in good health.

The DNA for the CDR3 is TGTGCCAGCAGGCCCGCAGCGGGAGGAAACAATGAGCAGTTCTTC. Protein: CASRPAAGGNNEQFF. The chain recombines TRBV6-1 with TRBJ2-1; 9 nucleotides match TRBD2. Germline CDR1 is MNHNS and CDR2 is SASEGT. The CDR3 length is 15 residues. V dropped 6 bases and J dropped 5; count of bases not matched to a gene: 8.

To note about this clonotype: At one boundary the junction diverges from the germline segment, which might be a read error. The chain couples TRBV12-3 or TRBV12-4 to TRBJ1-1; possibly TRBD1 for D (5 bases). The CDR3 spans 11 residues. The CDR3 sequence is CASSLGDLAFF. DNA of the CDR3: TGTGCCAGCAGCTTAGGGGACTTAGCTTTCTTT.

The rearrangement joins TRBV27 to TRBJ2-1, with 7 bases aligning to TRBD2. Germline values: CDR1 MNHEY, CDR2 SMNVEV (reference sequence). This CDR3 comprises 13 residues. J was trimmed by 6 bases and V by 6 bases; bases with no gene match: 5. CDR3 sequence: CASRGGTFNEQFF. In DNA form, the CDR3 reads TGTGCCAGCAGGGGAGGGACTTTCAATGAGCAGTTCTTC.

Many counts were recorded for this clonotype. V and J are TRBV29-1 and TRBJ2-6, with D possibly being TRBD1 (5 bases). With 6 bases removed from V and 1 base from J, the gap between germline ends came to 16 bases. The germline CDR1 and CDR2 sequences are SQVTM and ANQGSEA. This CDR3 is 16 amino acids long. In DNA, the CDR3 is TGCAGCGTCGAGGTCTGGTCAGGGTCTGGGGCCAACGTCCTGACTTTC. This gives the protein CSVEVWSGSGANVLTF.